One sample yielded the 5 T cell receptor beta chains listed below, sequenced in a study of blood T cell repertoires in COVID-19. TCRdb's copy holds only in-frame clones and misses some; the assay was immunoSEQ multiplex PCR. The sample lists over 75,000 clones; 75% to 90% were seen once. Sequencing used peripheral blood. Source of these receptors: an elderly woman with active or convalescent COVID-19.

V and J are TRBV6-2 or TRBV6-3 and TRBJ1-2; the match to TRBD1 covers 12 bases. The CDR3 is 16 amino acids. Germline loops: CDR1 MNHEY, CDR2 SVGEGT. V shed 4 bases, J shed 2 bases, and the junction held 5 bases outside the gene matches. The CDR3 DNA is TGTGCCAGCAGTTCCGGGACAGGGGGCCCGAACTATGGCTACACCTTC. Translating gives CASSSGTGGPNYGYTF.

The rearrangement joins TRBV7-6 to TRBJ1-2; 9 nucleotides agree with TRBD1. Germline CDR1 SGHVS, CDR2 FNYEAQ. Trimming took 5 bases from V and 3 from J; bases not matched to a gene: 4. The CDR3 covers 14 residues. CDR3 residues: CASSPGQGHYGYTF. CDR3 nucleotides: TGTGCCAGCAGCCCGGGACAGGGACACTATGGCTACACCTTC.

This chain joins TRBV27 and TRBJ1-5, with D uncertain. The germline V and J ends were trimmed by 6 bases and 1 base, with 10 bases remaining between them. Germline CDR1 MNHEY, CDR2 SMNVEV (reference sequence). The CDR3 has 14 residues. The CDR3: CASRRGGSNQPQHF. In nucleotides, the CDR3 is TGTGCCAGCAGACGAGGAGGCAGCAATCAGCCCCAGCATTTT.

The chain employs TRBV5-6 and TRBJ2-1, with a possible D match to TRBD1 (7 bases). V dropped 5 bases and J dropped 7 bases, with 16 bases sitting between them. Looked up from germline, CDR1 is SGHDT and CDR2 is YYEEEE. The CDR3 contains 14 residues. CDR3 loop: CASSYDREVNEQFF. CDR3 DNA sequence: TGTGCCAGCAGTTACGACAGGGAGGTGAATGAGCAGTTCTTC.

The chain uses TRBV7-2 and TRBJ2-2; 15 positions match TRBD2. Trimming removed 5 bases from V and 5 bases from J; junction bases left unmatched: 6. Germline-derived CDR1 and CDR2 are SGHTA and FQGNSA. The CDR3 length is 17 residues. In nucleotides, the CDR3 is TGTGCCAGCAGCCCACCGGGACTAGCGGGGGGAACCGGGGAGCTGTTTTTT. Protein product: CASSPPGLAGGTGELFF.